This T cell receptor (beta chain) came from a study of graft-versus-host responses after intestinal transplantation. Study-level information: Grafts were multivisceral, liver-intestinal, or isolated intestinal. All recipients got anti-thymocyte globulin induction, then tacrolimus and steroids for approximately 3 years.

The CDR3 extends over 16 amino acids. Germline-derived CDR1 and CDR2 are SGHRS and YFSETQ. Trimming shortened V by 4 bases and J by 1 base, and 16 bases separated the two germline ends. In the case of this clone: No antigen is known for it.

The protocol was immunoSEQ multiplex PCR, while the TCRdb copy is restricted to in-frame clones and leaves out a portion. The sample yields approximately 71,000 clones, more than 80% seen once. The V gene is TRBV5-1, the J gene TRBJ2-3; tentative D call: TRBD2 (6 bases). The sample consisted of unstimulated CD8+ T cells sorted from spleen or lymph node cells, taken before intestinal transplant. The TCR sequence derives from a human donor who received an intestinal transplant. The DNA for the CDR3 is TGCGCCAGCAGCCCTAAAGGAGGAGGGGGCACAGATACGCAGTATTTT. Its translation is CASSPKGGGGTDTQYF.